Shown below are 5 T cell receptor beta chains from a single sample sequenced in a study of CD8+CD57+ T cells in acquired aplastic anemia. Genomic DNA provided the template from which TCR beta VDJ and CDR3 profiles were obtained. Each CDR3 protein gets one entry after TCRdb re-called the reads with MiXCR. The sample contains roughly 170,000 distinct CDR3 sequences, about 44% of which appear only once. Individuals selected for sequencing had exhibited CD8+CD57+ cell expansion on flow cytometry. The source material was sorted CD4+, CD8+, or CD8+CD57+ T cells (not recorded which) from PBMCs. These receptors were taken from a human donor with aplastic anemia.

The CDR3 DNA is TGTGCCACGGGCGGGGGGGTTAGCACAGATACGCAGTATTTT. This gives the protein CATGGGVSTDTQYF. This chain joins TRBV24-1 and TRBJ2-3; 9 bases align to TRBD2. The J segment lost 0 bases and the V segment lost 10 bases, leaving 4 bases of the junction unmatched. The CDR3 length is 14 residues. Per germline, CDR1 KGHDR and CDR2 SFDVKD.

This clonotype has ten or more counts. The chain recombines TRBV2 with TRBJ2-3; 10 bases fit TRBD2. V gave up 4 bases and J gave up 4 bases; unmatched junction bases: 5. Germline V gives CDR1 SNHLY, CDR2 FYNNEI. The CDR3 totals 15 residues. The CDR3 coding sequence is TGTGCCAGCAGTGGTCGAGCGGGGGGGCCAGATACGCAGTATTTT. This gives the protein CASSGRAGGPDTQYF.

The chain has TRBV29-1 and TRBJ1-2; TRBD1 might be the D (6 bases). This CDR3 region has 11 residues. The V end was cut by 7 bases, the J end by 4 bases, with 10 bases between. From germline, CDR1 is SQVTM and CDR2 ANQGSEA. The CDR3 spells CSADSFYGYTF. For the CDR3, the DNA is TGCAGCGCGGACAGCTTCTATGGCTACACCTTC.

With regard to this clonotype: In this CDR3 the conserved last residue, phenylalanine or tryptophan, is missing, so a read error is likely. The genes are TRBV24-1 and TRBJ2-1, with D uncertain. Germline V gene sequence: CDR1 KGHDR, CDR2 SFDVKD. Trimming took 4 bases from V and 6 from J, leaving 9 bases between them. This CDR3 has 13 amino acids. DNA for the CDR3: TGTGCCACCAGTGACCCATGGAGCAATGAGCAGTTCCTC. This encodes CATSDPWSNEQFL.

This clonotype was observed a few times. The V call is TRBV3-1, the J call TRBJ2-2; D is possibly TRBD1 or TRBD2 (6 bases each). CDR1 and CDR2 from the germline V gene are LGHDT and YNNKEL (reference sequence). The CDR3 extends over 14 amino acids. V was pared by 3 bases and J by 5 bases, with 10 bases between. DNA of the CDR3: TGTGCCAGCAGCCAGGACAGCGGGACCGGGGAGCTGTTTTTT. This gives the protein CASSQDSGTGELFF.